This T cell receptor beta chain is drawn from a study of CD8 T cells in Susac syndrome. Study results and limitations: Across the total CD8+ repertoires, about 17 Susac-specific public clones were detected, and across the CD8+ TEMRA repertoires, roughly 5 such clones were detected.

Random hexamers primed reverse transcription of about 0.5 to 1 ug RNA. Coverage of TCR beta CDR3 amplification by immunoSEQ multiplex PCR extended to 54 Vbeta and 13 Jbeta. TCRdb used MiXCR to reprocess the immunoSEQ multiplex PCR reads, holding one entry per CDR3 protein. Here the sample spans approximately 57,000 distinct CDR3 sequences, more than 85% being singletons. High-throughput TCR beta sequencing covered peripheral CD8+ and CD4+ T cells. Turning to this clonotype: Its cognate antigen is unknown.

The TCR sequence derives from a human donor with Susac syndrome. Material for sequencing was CD8+ T cells from PBMCs.

CDR3 sequence reads: CASSYAGTGGLGYTF. The CDR3 region has the DNA TGTGCCAGCAGTTACGCCGGGACAGGGGGCTTGGGCTACACCTTC. V usage is TRBV6-5 and J usage is TRBJ1-2; TRBD1 agrees at 12 bases. V trimming: 2 bases; J trimming: 8 bases; junction bases outside the gene matches: 6. The CDR3 extends over 15 amino acids. Germline values: CDR1 MNHEY, CDR2 SVGAGI.